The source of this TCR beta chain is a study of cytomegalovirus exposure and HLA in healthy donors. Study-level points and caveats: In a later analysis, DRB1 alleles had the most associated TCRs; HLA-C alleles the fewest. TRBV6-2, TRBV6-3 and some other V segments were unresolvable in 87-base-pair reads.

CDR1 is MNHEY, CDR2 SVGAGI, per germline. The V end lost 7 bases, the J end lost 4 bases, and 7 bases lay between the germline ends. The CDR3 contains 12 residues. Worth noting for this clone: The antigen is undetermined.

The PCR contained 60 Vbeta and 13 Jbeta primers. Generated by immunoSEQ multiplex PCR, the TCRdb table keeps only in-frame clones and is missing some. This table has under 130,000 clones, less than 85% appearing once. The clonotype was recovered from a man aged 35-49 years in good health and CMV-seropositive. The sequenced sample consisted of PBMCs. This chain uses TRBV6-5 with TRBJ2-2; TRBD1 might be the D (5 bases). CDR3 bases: TGTGCCAGCAACAGGCCCACCGGGGAGCTGTTTTTT. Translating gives CASNRPTGELFF.